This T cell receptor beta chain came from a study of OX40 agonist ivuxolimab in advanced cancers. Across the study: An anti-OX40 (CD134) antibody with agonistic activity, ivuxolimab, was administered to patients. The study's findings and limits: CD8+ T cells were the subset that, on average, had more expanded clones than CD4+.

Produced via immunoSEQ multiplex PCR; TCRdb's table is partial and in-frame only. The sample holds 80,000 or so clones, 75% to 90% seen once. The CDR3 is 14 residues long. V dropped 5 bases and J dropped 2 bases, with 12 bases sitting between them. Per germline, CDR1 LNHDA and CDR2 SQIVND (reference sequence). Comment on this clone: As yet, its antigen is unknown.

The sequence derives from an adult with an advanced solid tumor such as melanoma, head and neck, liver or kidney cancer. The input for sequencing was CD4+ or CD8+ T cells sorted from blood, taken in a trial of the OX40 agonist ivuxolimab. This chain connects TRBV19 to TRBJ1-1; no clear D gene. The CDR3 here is CASSLRLINTEAFF. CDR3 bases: TGTGCCAGTAGTCTTCGACTGATTAACACTGAAGCTTTCTTT. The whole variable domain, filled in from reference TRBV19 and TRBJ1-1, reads DGGITQSPKYLFRKEGQNVTLSCEQNLNHDAMYWYRQDPGQGLRLIYYSQIVNDFQKGDIAEGYSVSREKKESFPLTVTSAQKNPTAFYLCASSLRLINTEAFFGQGTRLTVV.